The clone carrying this T cell receptor (beta chain) was counted a few times. These data originate in a study of cytomegalovirus exposure and HLA in healthy donors. Germline V lookup: CDR1 GTSNPN, CDR2 SVGIG (reference sequence). V lost 1 base and J lost 3, with 9 bases in between. The CDR3 loop spans 13 amino acids. PCR employed 60 Vbeta and 13 Jbeta primers. The data were produced by immunoSEQ multiplex PCR, yet TCRdb's version contains in-frame clones alone and is incomplete. The repertoire consists of under 200,000 clones, with about 76% occurring once and the leading ten covering 7% to 8.5%. V gene TRBV30 combines with J gene TRBJ1-1; D is uncertain. Sample: PBMCs. The receptor comes from a male donor in good health and CMV-seropositive. This CDR3 reads CAWSGFRDTEAFF. CDR3 nucleotide sequence: TGTGCCTGGAGTGGGTTTCGAGACACTGAAGCTTTCTTT.